The clone carrying this TCR beta chain was counted ten times or more. What it binds is not known. Criteria for exclusion of patients were uncontrolled infection, other autoimmune disease, pregnancy or lactation. The source of the sample is a study of T cells in Graves' hyperthyroidism and ophthalmopathy. Study-wide context: Peripheral blood was secured at the point of initial diagnosis, before any treatment.

The study's findings and limits: A model using 13 V-J features told ophthalmopathy apart from stable hyperthyroidism. Expanded thyroid clonotypes (above 0.001) were mostly also found in blood.

The CDR3 consists of 12 residues. Germline CDR1 reads MDHEN; CDR2 reads SYDVKM. V was clipped by 9 bases and J by 2 bases, with 10 bases between them. From RNA transcripts, TCR beta CDR3 regions were amplified. First-round RT-PCR of the TCR CDR3 relied on the HTBI primer set. TCRdb reanalysed the multiplex PCR reads using MiXCR and keeps one entry per CDR3 protein. The sample records under 700,000 distinct CDR3 sequences, 15% to 20% being singletons. What was sequenced was blood. J is TRBJ1-1 and V is TRBV28; D remains ambiguous. The clonotype comes from a woman between 18 and 30 years old with Graves' hyperthyroidism. The CDR3 region is CASRTVNTEAFF. The CDR3 region has the DNA TGTGCCAGTAGGACGGTCAACACTGAAGCTTTCTTT.